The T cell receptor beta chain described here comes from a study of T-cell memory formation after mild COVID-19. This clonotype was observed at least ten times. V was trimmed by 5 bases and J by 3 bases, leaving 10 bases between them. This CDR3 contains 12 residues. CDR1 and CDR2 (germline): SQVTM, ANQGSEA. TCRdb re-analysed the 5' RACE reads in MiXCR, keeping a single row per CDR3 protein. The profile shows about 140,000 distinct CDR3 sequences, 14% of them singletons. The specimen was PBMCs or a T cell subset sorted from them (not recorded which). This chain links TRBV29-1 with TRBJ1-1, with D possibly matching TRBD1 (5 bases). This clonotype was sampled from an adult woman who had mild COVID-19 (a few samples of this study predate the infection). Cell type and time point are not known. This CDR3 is CSVLLGDTEAFF. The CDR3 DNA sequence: TGCAGCGTTCTTCTGGGGGACACTGAAGCTTTCTTT.